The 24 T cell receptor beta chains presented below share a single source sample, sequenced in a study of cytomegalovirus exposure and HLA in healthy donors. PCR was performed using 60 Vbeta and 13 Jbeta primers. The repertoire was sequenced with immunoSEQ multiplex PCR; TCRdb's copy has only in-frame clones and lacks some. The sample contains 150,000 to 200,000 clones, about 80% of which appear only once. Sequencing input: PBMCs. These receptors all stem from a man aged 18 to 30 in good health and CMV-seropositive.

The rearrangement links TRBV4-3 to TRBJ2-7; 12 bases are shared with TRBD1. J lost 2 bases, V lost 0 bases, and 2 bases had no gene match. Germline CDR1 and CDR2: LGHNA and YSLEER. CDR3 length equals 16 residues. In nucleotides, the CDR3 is TGCGCCAGCAGCCAAGAGGGGACAGGGGGCACCTACGAGCAGTACTTC. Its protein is CASSQEGTGGTYEQYF.

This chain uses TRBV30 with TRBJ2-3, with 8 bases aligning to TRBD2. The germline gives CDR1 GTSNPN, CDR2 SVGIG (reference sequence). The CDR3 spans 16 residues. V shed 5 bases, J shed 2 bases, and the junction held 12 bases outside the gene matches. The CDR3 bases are TGTGCCTGGGACCGGGGTAGCGGGGTTAACACAGATACGCAGTATTTT. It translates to CAWDRGSGVNTDTQYF.

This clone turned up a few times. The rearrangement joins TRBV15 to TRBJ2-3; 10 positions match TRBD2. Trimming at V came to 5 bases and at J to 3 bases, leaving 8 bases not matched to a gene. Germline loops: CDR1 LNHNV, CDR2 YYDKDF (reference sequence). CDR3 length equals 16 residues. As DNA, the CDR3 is TGTGCCACCAGCCGGACGTATAGCGGGAGGACAGATACGCAGTATTTT. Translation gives CATSRTYSGRTDTQYF.

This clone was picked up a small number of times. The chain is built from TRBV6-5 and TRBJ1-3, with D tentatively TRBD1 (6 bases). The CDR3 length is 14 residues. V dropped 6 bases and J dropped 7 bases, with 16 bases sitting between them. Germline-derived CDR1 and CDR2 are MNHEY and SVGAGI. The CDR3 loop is CASSKTGQINTIYF. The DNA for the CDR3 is TGTGCCAGCAGCAAAACTGGACAGATTAACACCATATATTTT.

The CDR3 protein is CSVRRGGSYNEQFF. The CDR3 nucleotides are TGCAGCGTTCGTCGGGGTGGTTCCTACAATGAGCAGTTCTTC. This chain connects TRBV29-1 to TRBJ2-1; D is possibly TRBD2 (5 bases). Germline V gene data show CDR1 as SQVTM and CDR2 as ANQGSEA. The CDR3 length is 14 residues. V lost 5 bases to trimming and J lost 1 base, with 12 bases between them.

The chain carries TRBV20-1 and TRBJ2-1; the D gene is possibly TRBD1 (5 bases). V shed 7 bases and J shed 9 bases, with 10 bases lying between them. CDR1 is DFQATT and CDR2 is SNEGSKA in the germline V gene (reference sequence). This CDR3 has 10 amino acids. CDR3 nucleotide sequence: TGCAGTGTGTGGGGCGGTGAGCAGTTCTTC. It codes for CSVWGGEQFF.

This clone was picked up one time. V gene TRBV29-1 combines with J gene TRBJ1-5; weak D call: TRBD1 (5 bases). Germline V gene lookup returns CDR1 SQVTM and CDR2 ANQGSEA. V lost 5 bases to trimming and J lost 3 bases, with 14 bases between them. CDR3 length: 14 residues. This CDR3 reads CSVRVTGYNQPQHF. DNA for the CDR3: TGCAGCGTTCGAGTCACAGGCTACAATCAGCCCCAGCATTTT.

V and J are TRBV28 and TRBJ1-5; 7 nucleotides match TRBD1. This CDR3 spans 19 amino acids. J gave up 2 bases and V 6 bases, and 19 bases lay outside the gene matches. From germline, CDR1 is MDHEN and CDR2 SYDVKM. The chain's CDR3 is CASSHITLQGSRGNQPQHF. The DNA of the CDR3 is TGTGCCAGCAGCCATATAACTCTACAGGGGAGTAGAGGCAATCAGCCCCAGCATTTT.

The CDR3 reads CASSPQVGTVYEQYF. CDR3 in DNA: TGCGCCAGCAGCCCTCAGGTAGGCACTGTCTACGAGCAGTACTTC. The chain employs TRBV4-1 and TRBJ2-7; D not resolved. This CDR3 is 15 amino acids long. The germline V gene encodes CDR1 MGHRA and CDR2 YSYEKL. The ends were cut back, 4 bases at V and 3 bases at J, with 16 bases in the middle.

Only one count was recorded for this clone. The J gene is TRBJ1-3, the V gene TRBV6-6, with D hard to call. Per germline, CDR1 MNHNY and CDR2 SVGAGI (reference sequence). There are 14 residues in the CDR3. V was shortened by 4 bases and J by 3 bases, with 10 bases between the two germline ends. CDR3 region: CASSSNAVGNTIYF. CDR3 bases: TGTGCCAGCAGTTCTAACGCCGTTGGAAACACCATATATTTT.

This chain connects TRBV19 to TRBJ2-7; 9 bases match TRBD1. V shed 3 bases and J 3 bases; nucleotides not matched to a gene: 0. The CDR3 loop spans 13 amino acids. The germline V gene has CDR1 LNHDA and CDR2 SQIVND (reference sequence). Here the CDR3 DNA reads TGTGCCAGTAGTATGGGACAGGGCTACGAGCAGTACTTC. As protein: CASSMGQGYEQYF.

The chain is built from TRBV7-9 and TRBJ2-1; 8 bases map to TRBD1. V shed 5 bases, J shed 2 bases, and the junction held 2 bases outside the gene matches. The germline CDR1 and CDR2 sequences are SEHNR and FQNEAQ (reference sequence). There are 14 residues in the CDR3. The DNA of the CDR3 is TGTGCCAGCAGCCAGACAGGGGCCTACAATGAGCAGTTCTTC. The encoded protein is CASSQTGAYNEQFF. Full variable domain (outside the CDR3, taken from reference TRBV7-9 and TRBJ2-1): DTGVSQNPRHKITKRGQNVTFRCDPISEHNRLYWYRQTLGQGPEFLTYFQNEAQLEKSRLLSDRFSAERPKGSFSTLEIQRTEQGDSAMYLCASSQTGAYNEQFFGPGTRLTVL.

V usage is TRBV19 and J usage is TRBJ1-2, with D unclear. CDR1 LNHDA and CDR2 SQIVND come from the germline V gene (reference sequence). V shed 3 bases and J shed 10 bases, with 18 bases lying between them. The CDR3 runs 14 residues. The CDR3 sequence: CASSIGGPPATYTF. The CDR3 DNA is TGTGCCAGTAGTATTGGAGGACCACCAGCAACCTACACCTTC.

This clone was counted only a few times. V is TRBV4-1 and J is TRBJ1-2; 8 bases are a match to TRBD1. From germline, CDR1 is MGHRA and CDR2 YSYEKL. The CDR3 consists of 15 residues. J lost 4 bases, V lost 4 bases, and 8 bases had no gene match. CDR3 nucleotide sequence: TGCGCCAGCAGCCGGGGACAGGCCCTCTCCTATGGCTACACCTTC. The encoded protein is CASSRGQALSYGYTF.

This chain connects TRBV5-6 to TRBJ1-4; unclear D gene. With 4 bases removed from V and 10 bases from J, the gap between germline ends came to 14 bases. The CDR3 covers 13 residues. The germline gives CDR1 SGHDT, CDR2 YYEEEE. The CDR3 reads CASSTEIEGKLFF. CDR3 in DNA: TGTGCCAGCAGCACGGAGATAGAAGGAAAACTGTTTTTT.

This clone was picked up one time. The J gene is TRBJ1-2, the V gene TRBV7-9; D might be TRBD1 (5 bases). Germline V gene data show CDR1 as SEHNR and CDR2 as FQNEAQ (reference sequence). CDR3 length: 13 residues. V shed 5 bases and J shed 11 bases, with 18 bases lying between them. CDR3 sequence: CASSRGDGIYYTF. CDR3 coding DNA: TGTGCCAGCAGCCGGGGGGACGGAATCTATTACACCTTC.

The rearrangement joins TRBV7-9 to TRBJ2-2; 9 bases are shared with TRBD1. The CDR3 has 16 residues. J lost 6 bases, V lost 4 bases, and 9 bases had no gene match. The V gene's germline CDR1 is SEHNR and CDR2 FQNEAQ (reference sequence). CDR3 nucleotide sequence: TGTGCCAGCAGCTATAGGGACAGGGTTAAAGCCGGGGAGCTGTTTTTT. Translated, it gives CASSYRDRVKAGELFF.

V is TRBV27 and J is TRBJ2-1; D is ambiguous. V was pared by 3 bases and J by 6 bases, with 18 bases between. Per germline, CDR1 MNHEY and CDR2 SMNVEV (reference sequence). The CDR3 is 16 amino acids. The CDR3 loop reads CASSFQTNRPGNEQFF. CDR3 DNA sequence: TGTGCCAGCAGTTTTCAGACCAATCGGCCGGGCAATGAGCAGTTCTTC.

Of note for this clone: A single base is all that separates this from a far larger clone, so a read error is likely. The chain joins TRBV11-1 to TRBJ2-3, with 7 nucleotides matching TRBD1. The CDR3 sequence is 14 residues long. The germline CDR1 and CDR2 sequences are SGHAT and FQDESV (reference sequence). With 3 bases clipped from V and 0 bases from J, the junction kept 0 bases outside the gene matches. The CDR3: CASSLGQSTDTQYF. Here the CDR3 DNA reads TGTGCCAGCAGCTTGGGACAGAGCACAGATACGCAGTATTTT.

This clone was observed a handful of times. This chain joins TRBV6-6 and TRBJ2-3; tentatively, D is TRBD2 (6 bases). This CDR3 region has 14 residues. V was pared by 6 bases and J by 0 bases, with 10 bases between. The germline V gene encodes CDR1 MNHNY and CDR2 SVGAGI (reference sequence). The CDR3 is CASRVGGSTDTQYF. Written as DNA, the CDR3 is TGTGCCAGCAGAGTGGGGGGTAGCACAGATACGCAGTATTTT.

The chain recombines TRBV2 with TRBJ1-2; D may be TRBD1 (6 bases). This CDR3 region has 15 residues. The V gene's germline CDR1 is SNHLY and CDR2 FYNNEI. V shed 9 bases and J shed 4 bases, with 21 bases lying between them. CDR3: CARVRGARVSYGYTF. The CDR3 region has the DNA TGTGCCAGAGTTCGGGGGGCGCGTGTCTCCTATGGCTACACCTTC.

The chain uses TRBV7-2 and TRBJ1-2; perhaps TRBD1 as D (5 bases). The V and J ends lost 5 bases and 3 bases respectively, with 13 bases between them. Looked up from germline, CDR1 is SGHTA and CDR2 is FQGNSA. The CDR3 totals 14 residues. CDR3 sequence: CASSPTESYYGYTF. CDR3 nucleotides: TGTGCCAGCAGCCCGACAGAGTCCTACTATGGCTACACCTTC.

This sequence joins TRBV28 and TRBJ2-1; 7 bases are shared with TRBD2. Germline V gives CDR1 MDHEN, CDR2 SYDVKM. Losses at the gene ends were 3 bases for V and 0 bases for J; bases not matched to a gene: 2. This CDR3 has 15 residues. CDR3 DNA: TGTGCCAGCAGTTTTTGGACTAGCTCCTACAATGAGCAGTTCTTC. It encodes CASSFWTSSYNEQFF.

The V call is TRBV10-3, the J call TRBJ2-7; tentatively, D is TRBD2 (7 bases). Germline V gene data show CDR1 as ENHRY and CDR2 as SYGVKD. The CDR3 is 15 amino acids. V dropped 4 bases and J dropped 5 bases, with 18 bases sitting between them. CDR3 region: CAISGSGGAMNEQYF. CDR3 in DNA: TGTGCCATCAGTGGGAGTGGGGGGGCCATGAACGAGCAGTACTTC.